There are many counts of the clone carrying this T cell receptor beta chain. Its antigen is unknown. Making the TCR beta libraries involved quantitative 5'-RACE with molecular barcodes. TCRdb processed the 5' RACE reads anew with MiXCR; each CDR3 protein has one entry. Of about 69,000 distinct CDR3 sequences in the sample, 5.3% were seen once. This entry belongs to a study of CD8 T cells in ankylosing spondylitis. This CDR3 region has 13 residues. Trimming stripped 1 base from V and 0 bases from J, with 6 bases between. Germline loops: CDR1 SQVTM, CDR2 ANQGSEA. Points from the study as a whole: Roughly eight highly homologous variants formed a TCR beta motif that appeared characteristic of ankylosing spondylitis blood. Some motif variants had been reported before (in reactive arthritis synovial fluid and blood).

The specimen sequenced was blood, either unsorted or a sorted T cell fraction (not recorded which). The rearrangement uses TRBV29-1 and TRBJ1-1, with D unresolved. The sequence derives from a male donor with ankylosing spondylitis or in good health (not recorded which). This chain's CDR3 is CSVEVSMNTEAFF. The CDR3 region has the DNA TGCAGCGTTGAAGTCAGCATGAACACTGAAGCTTTCTTT.